This entry describes one T cell receptor beta chain. As yet, its antigen is unknown. CDR1 and CDR2 from the germline V gene are MNHEY and SVGAGI. J was trimmed by 0 bases and V by 8 bases; bases with no gene match: 7. This CDR3 comprises 15 residues. The protocol was immunoSEQ multiplex PCR, while the TCRdb copy is restricted to in-frame clones and leaves out a portion. The data hold about 77,000 clones, with 74% observed a single time. The data stem from a study of radiotherapy plus CTLA-4 blockade in lung cancer. Study-level information: Objective responses were observed in approximately 20% of patients, and disease control was achieved by just over 30%. Findings of the study overall: In blood, TCR clones derived from the tumor expanded after radiotherapy plus ipilimumab. According to reports, early shifts in blood T cell clones, alongside interferon-beta, forecast response most accurately.

This specimen consisted of peripheral blood, obtained from a patient treated with radiotherapy plus ipilimumab. The rearrangement links TRBV6-5 to TRBJ1-1; TRBD1 agrees at 9 bases. This sequence originates from a human donor with non-small cell lung cancer whose response to radiotherapy plus ipilimumab could not be evaluated. In DNA, the CDR3 is TGTGCCAGCCGGGACAGGGTGCCCGTGAACACTGAAGCTTTCTTT. It specifies CASRDRVPVNTEAFF.